This TCR beta chain emerged from a study of control samples from healthy donors and cancer patients. This clone came up once. The V gene lost 3 bases and the J gene lost 6 bases, with 18 bases spanning the gap. There are 14 residues in the CDR3. Germline V gene sequence: CDR1 DFQATT, CDR2 SNEGSKA (reference sequence). Method: immunoSEQ multiplex PCR; TCRdb's copy keeps in-frame clones and lacks some. The sample comprises about 67,000 clones, 80% to 90% of which are singletons, and 2% to 2.5% rests with the top ten. Sequenced: PBMCs. This sequence was found in a woman aged 50 to 60 with head and neck cancer. The chain carries TRBV20-1 and TRBJ2-7, with D hard to call. This CDR3 is CSASRGRPDSEQYF. The CDR3 bases are TGCAGTGCTAGTCGCGGTCGGCCAGATTCCGAGCAGTACTTC.